Listed below are T cell receptor beta chains from one sample, sequenced in a study of cytomegalovirus exposure and HLA in healthy donors. Profiling relied on immunoSEQ multiplex PCR, and the TCRdb table lists in-frame clones only, not all of them. Among some 88,000 clones listed, approximately 71% were seen once. The sample comprised PBMCs. The receptor set was obtained from a young woman in good health and CMV-seropositive. Both conserved end residues are part of each CDR3. Fields, in order: D gene, clone size, J gene, V gene, CDR3 DNA, CDR3 protein. A D gene is named only where the DNA matches it firmly. Expanded clones are given a class, and other clones once, few, many or no size at all.

>-|-|TRBJ1-4|TRBV5-6
TGTGCCAGCAGCTTGGGGGTTCGACTTAATGAAAAACTGTTTTTT
CASSLGVRLNEKLFF
>TRBD2|-|TRBJ2-7|TRBV6-6
TGTGCCAGCAGTCCCGTCCTCCGGACTAGCGGCTACGAGCAGTACTTC
CASSPVLRTSGYEQYF
>TRBD1|few|TRBJ2-7|TRBV5-6
TGTGCCAGCGGAACAGGGGCTAGCTCCTACGAGCAGTACTTC
CASGTGASSYEQYF
>TRBD1|-|TRBJ2-7|TRBV7-8
TGTGCCAGCACAGACAGGGCCCACGAGCAGTACTTC
CASTDRAHEQYF
>-|-|TRBJ2-3|TRBV5-1
TGCGCCAGCAGTCCACTAGCTTCCACAGATACGCAGTATTTT
CASSPLASTDTQYF
>-|-|TRBJ1-1|TRBV5-1
TGCGCCAGCAGCTCCGGGTTAACGGGGACTGAAGCTTTCTTT
CASSSGLTGTEAFF
>-|-|TRBJ1-2|TRBV9
TGTGCCAGCAGCGCAGAGCGGGGGATCTATGGCTACACCTTC
CASSAERGIYGYTF
>-|-|TRBJ2-5|TRBV28
TGTGCCAGCAGTTTGGCAGGGGTGGATCAAGAGACCCAGTACTTC
CASSLAGVDQETQYF
>-|once|TRBJ1-6|TRBV4-1
TGCGCCAGCAGCCAAGAGAGGTTGGACTCCTATAATTCACCCCTCCACTTT
CASSQERLDSYNSPLHF
>TRBD2|-|TRBJ2-3|TRBV4-1
TGCGCCAGCAGCCAAGATCCGTGGAGCGGGGTGACAGATACGCAGTATTTT
CASSQDPWSGVTDTQYF
>TRBD1|-|TRBJ2-2|TRBV7-3
TGTGCCAGCAGCTTATCCGTAAAGGCGTCGGACAGGGGAGGAACCGGGGAGCTGTTTTTT
CASSLSVKASDRGGTGELFF
>-|-|TRBJ1-6|TRBV5-4
TGTGCCAGCAGCTTGGGGCGGGGAAGCTCCTATAATTCATCCCTCCACTTT
CASSLGRGSSYNSSLHF
>-|-|TRBJ1-1|TRBV9
TGTGCCAGCAGCGTAGGCCGAGGGAACACTGAAGCTTTCTTT
CASSVGRGNTEAFF
>-|few|TRBJ2-5|TRBV6-1
TGTGCCAGCAGTGAAGCGTGGACGGGGTTCAAGGAGACCCAGTACTTC
CASSEAWTGFKETQYF
>-|-|TRBJ1-5|TRBV19
TGTGCCAGTAGTATGGCCAGGGCCAGCAATCAGCCCCAGCATTTT
CASSMARASNQPQHF
>-|-|TRBJ1-1|TRBV7-9
TGTGCCAGCAGATTAACCGGGGGGAGAGCTTTCTTT
CASRLTGGRAFF
>TRBD1|once|TRBJ1-1|TRBV29-1
TGCAGCGTGGGACAGGGGCTCAACACTGAAGCTTTCTTT
CSVGQGLNTEAFF
>TRBD1|-|TRBJ2-7|TRBV10-3
TGTGCCATCAGTGGGACAGGTGTCTCCTACGAGCAGTACTTC
CAISGTGVSYEQYF
>TRBD1|once|TRBJ1-2|TRBV18
TGTGCCAGCTCACCGGACAGGGAGGGCTACACCTTC
CASSPDREGYTF
>TRBD2|-|TRBJ2-7|TRBV28
TGTGCCAGCAGTTTTAGGTATAACGGGAGGCTCTCCTACGAGCAGTACTTC
CASSFRYNGRLSYEQYF
>-|few|TRBJ1-1|TRBV9
TGTGCCAGCAGCGCCCGGGACACTGAAGCTTTCTTT
CASSARDTEAFF
>-|-|TRBJ1-4|TRBV5-1
TGCGCCAGCAGCTTGTTCGGTGGGGGGTCGGTTAATGAAAAACTGTTTTTT
CASSLFGGGSVNEKLFF
>TRBD1|-|TRBJ1-2|TRBV9
TGTGCCAGCTCCGACAGGGGTCATGGCTACACCTTC
CASSDRGHGYTF
>-|-|TRBJ2-2|TRBV7-9
TGTTCCAGCAGCTTTTCGTTCGGTACCGGGGAGCTGTTTTTT
CSSSFSFGTGELFF
>-|-|TRBJ1-2|TRBV6-5
TGTGCCAGCAGTTCCGGGGGTGGCTACACCTTC
CASSSGGGYTF
>TRBD1|-|TRBJ2-6|TRBV5-1
TGCGCCAGCAGCAGGGACAGCTCCTCTGGGGCCAACGTCCTGACTTTC
CASSRDSSSGANVLTF
>-|-|TRBJ1-4|TRBV7-9
TGTGCCAGCAGCCCGGGCGGGGAGGATGAAAAACTGTTTTTT
CASSPGGEDEKLFF
>-|-|TRBJ2-7|TRBV5-1
TGCGCCAGCAAGTCCGGGAACTCCTACGAGCAGTACTTC
CASKSGNSYEQYF
>-|-|TRBJ2-7|TRBV7-2
TGTGCCAGCAGCTTAGATATTGGGGCGTCGTCCCGCGCCTACGAGCAGTACTTC
CASSLDIGASSRAYEQYF
>-|once|TRBJ1-2|TRBV11-1
TGTGCCAGCAGCACACAGGGTCAACATGGCTACACCTTC
CASSTQGQHGYTF
>TRBD1|-|TRBJ1-2|TRBV5-1
TGCGCCAGCAGCGCTCGGACAGGGGGAGCCGGCTACACCTTC
CASSARTGGAGYTF
>TRBD2|-|TRBJ2-3|TRBV9
TGTGCCAGCAGCCAGACAGGGATAGTAGCGGGAGGGCCGGATACGCAGTATTTT
CASSQTGIVAGGPDTQYF
>TRBD1|few|TRBJ2-5|TRBV6-6
TGTGCCAGCAGGCCACAGGGGGCGGGTCAGGAGACCCAGTACTTC
CASRPQGAGQETQYF
>-|-|TRBJ2-5|TRBV6-6
TGTGCCAGCAGCCGGGAGGAGACCCAGTACTTC
CASSREETQYF
>TRBD1|-|TRBJ1-2|TRBV7-9
TGTGCCAGCAGCAGGACAGGGGCCGCGGAGGGCTACACCTTC
CASSRTGAAEGYTF
>-|few|TRBJ1-6|TRBV28
TGTGCCAGCAGTTTTATGTGGGGGCCCTATAATTCACCCCTCCACTTT
CASSFMWGPYNSPLHF
>-|-|TRBJ2-3|TRBV5-4
TGTGCCAGCAGCTTGGGAGGGAAGGCACACACAGATACGCAGTATTTT
CASSLGGKAHTDTQYF
>-|-|TRBJ1-1|TRBV29-1
TGCAGCGTTGAAAACGGCGGGAACACTGAAGCTTTCTTT
CSVENGGNTEAFF
>TRBD2|-|TRBJ2-2|TRBV5-4
TGTGCCAGCAGGAACAGGACTAGTGCCACCGGGGAGCTGTTTTTT
CASRNRTSATGELFF
>TRBD1|few|TRBJ1-2|TRBV2
TGTGCCAGCAGTGACAAAGACAGGGTTCACCATGGCTACACCTTC
CASSDKDRVHHGYTF
>-|-|TRBJ2-5|TRBV5-1
TGCGCCAGCAGCTTGATTTCTTTAGAGACCCAGTACTTC
CASSLISLETQYF
>TRBD1|-|TRBJ1-5|TRBV5-1
TGCGCCAGCAGCCCCGGGACAGGGAATCAGCCCCAGCATTTT
CASSPGTGNQPQHF
>TRBD1|-|TRBJ1-2|TRBV6-4
TGTGCCAGCAGTGAGTTCGAGGGGGCGAAGGGCTACACCTTC
CASSEFEGAKGYTF
>-|-|TRBJ1-5|TRBV7-9
TGTGCCAGCAGCGGTGGGGGCCCCAATCAGCCCCAGCATTTT
CASSGGGPNQPQHF
>-|few|TRBJ2-1|TRBV5-1
TGCGCCAGCAGTAGCCGCCTATACTACTCCTACAATGAGCAGTTCTTC
CASSSRLYYSYNEQFF
>-|-|TRBJ2-1|TRBV5-1
TGCGCCAGCAGCCCTACAGCGGTCCTGGGCACCTACAATGAGCAGTTCTTC
CASSPTAVLGTYNEQFF
>-|-|TRBJ2-1|TRBV6-5
TGTGCCAGCCACGTAGCAGTTAGCTCCTACAATGAGCAGTTCTTC
CASHVAVSSYNEQFF
>TRBD1|-|TRBJ1-4|TRBV28
TGTGCCAGCAGTGAAGTGACAGGGGGCGATGAAAAACTGTTTTTT
CASSEVTGGDEKLFF